What follows is one T cell receptor beta chain and its context. Its antigen is still unknown. CDR1 is MGHRA, CDR2 YSYEKL, per germline. The CDR3 extends over 14 amino acids. With 7 bases clipped from V and 1 base from J, the junction kept 6 bases outside the gene matches. Primers for the PCR totalled 60 Vbeta and 13 Jbeta. The table came from immunoSEQ multiplex PCR; TCRdb's copy has only in-frame clones and leaves some out. The sample contains around 160,000 clones, 75% of which appear only once. The sample belongs to a study of cytomegalovirus exposure and HLA in healthy donors. The study's findings and limits: In a later analysis, HLA-associated beta chains showed higher expansion and lower generation probabilities than comparable chains. Near-uniform donor sequencing depth was presumed by presence/absence analyses.

The genes are TRBV4-1 and TRBJ1-1; 7 bases map to TRBD1. Input material: PBMCs. The TCR was taken from a male donor in good health and CMV-seronegative. The CDR3 DNA sequence: TGCGCCAGCAAGGGACAGTTGGGGAACACTGAAGCTTTCTTT. It encodes CASKGQLGNTEAFF.